This TCR beta chain was captured in a study of T cells in Graves' hyperthyroidism and ophthalmopathy (dated by TCRdb to about 2019). For the study in its entirety: Peripheral blood samples were taken at the time of initial diagnosis, prior to any treatment. A discovery cohort of around 98 patients, about 43 with Graves' ophthalmopathy and 55 to 60 with stable Graves' hyperthyroidism, was used to find distinguishing TCR V-J signatures. Prospective prediction of ophthalmopathy was tested in an independent validation cohort of approximately 18 hyperthyroidism patients and some 17 patients who later progressed to ophthalmopathy. The roughly 90 discovery patients were divided at random into training and test sets in a 7:3 ratio. In six Graves' hyperthyroidism patients, the study also compared T-cell repertoires from thyroid tissue with T-cell repertoires from blood. After sampling, hyperthyroidism patients received methimazole starting at 30 mg daily, and ophthalmopathy patients received high-dose intravenous methylprednisolone. The paper reports TCR Vbeta CDR3 sequencing of 130 to 150 peripheral blood samples: under 45 ophthalmopathy, over 70 hyperthyroidism and about 17 progressor patients.

What the work shows at the level of the full study, not this receptor alone: In validation, the model predicted progression to ophthalmopathy a median of approximately 6.6 months before onset, with approximately 70% sensitivity and about 72% specificity. Ophthalmopathy was separated from stable hyperthyroidism by a 13 V-J signature model, with about 86% sensitivity and 81% to 82% specificity obtained in cross-validation and 80%/75% obtained in testing. No statistical method was used to fix the sample size in advance, and group allocation was not hidden from the investigators. Most expanded thyroid clonotypes (frequency above 0.001) were also detected in blood, a finding suggesting that blood repertoires may reflect thyroid immune responses.

Moderately to severely active disease, a Clinical Activity Score of at least 3, a NOSPECS grade of at least 4, and a duration under 3 months were present in ophthalmopathy patients. The study excluded patients with uncontrolled infections, other autoimmune diseases, pregnancy or lactation. Diagnoses were based on clinical symptoms, serum thyroxine and TRAb, thyroid ultrasound and orbital computed tomography. PBMCs were separated from under 11 ml of fresh peripheral blood using Ficoll-Paque density gradient centrifugation. Total RNA was extracted with Trizol reagent, and quality was checked on an Agilent 2100 Bioanalyzer. TCR beta CDR3 regions were amplified from RNA transcripts. The TCR CDR3 was subjected to a first round of RT-PCR using the HTBI primer set and the Qiagen OneStep RT-PCR kit. Libraries were constructed in a second round of multiplex PCR, after which size selection and purification were carried out. Paired-end sequencing of the libraries was performed with 100 bp reads on an Illumina HiSeq2000. The paper's processing steps were these. SOAPnuke was used to process the raw data, throwing out any read that contained adapters or uncalled bases, had a mean Phred below 15, or lacked an exact constant-primer or identifier match. High-quality paired reads were merged with COPE v1.2.5, and unique nucleotide sequences were defined as clonotypes. MiTCR v1.1 was used to align clonotypes to the IMGT TRBV, TRBD and TRBJ reference segments. The analysis included only V-J combinations with a frequency above 0.0001, which together covered around 99% of the repertoires. The TCS score was defined as F50 (clonal expansion) divided by E x V (chaos), with BLOSUM62-based TCRdist calculated between CDR3 peptides within each V-J. Welch's t-statistics and random forest reduced around 520 V-J features to around 14, which were used in a naive Bayes classifier (R e1071). TCRdb reprocessing: public reads trimmed at Q25 with fastp, clones called with MiXCR, in-frame beta chains kept. Each entry merges the rows of one CDR3 protein and shows their most common DNA and genes. None of the V and J calls come from the authors' own analysis; TCRdb made them. Counted in this sample were around 690,000 distinct CDR3 sequences; roughly 20% of them appeared once. The top ten constitute 30% to 40% of the sample.

Taken from the germline V gene, the CDR1 and CDR2 loops are MGHRA and YSYEKL. V is pared back by 7 bases and J by 2 bases, with 22 bases lying between the germline termini. Inclusive of the bounding cysteine and phenylalanine, the CDR3 is 17 residues long. The sequence is cut down to CDR3 DNA, 51 bases in frame from base 1. This clonotype was picked up one time. Its antigen specificity is not known. Nothing much larger sits one base from this clone, and base qualities are not available. One read offers little support. This receptor was identified in a young man with Graves' ophthalmopathy. This sequence uses TRBV4-1 and TRBJ2-3, and possibly TRBD2, on 7 matching bases. The sample consisted of blood. The CDR3 has the sequence CASKLSVAGAHTDTQYF. DNA sequence: TGCGCCAGCAAGTTGAGCGTCGCGGGGGCCCACACAGATACGCAGTATTTT.